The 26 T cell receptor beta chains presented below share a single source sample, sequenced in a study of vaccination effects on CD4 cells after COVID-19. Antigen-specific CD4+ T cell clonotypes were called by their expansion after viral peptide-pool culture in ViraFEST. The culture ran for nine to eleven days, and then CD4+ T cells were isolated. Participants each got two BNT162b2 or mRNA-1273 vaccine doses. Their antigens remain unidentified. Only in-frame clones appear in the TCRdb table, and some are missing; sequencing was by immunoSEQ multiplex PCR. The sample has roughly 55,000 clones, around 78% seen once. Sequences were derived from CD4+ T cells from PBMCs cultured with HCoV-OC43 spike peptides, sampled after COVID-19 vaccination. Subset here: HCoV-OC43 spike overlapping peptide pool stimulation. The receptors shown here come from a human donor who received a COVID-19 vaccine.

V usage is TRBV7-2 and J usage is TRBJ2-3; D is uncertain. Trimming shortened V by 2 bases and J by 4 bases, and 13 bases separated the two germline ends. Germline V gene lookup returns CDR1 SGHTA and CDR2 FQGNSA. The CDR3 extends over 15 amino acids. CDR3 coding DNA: TGTGCCAGCAGCTTACTGGGTCTGAAGCCAGATACGCAGTATTTT. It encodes CASSLLGLKPDTQYF.

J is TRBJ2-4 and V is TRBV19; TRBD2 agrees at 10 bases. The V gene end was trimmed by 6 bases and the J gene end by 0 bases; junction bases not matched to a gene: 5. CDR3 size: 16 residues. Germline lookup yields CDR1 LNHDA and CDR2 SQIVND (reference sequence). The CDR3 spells CASRSSGGPAKNIQYF. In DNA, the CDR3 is TGTGCCAGTAGGTCTAGCGGGGGCCCAGCCAAAAACATTCAGTACTTC.

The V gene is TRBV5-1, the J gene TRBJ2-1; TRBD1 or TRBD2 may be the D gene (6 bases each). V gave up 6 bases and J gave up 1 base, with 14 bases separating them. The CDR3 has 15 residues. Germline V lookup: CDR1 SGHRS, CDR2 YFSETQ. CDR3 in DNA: TGCGCCAGCAACCTCAGGGGAGGTTCCTACAATGAGCAGTTCTTC. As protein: CASNLRGGSYNEQFF.

The CDR3 DNA sequence: TGTGCCAGCAGTGGGGCAGGGGGCCTACAGAATTCACCCCTCCACTTT. Its protein is CASSGAGGLQNSPLHF. The chain employs TRBV2 and TRBJ1-6; 8 nucleotides line up with TRBD1. This CDR3 has 16 residues. With 4 bases clipped from V and 7 bases from J, the junction kept 9 bases outside the gene matches. Germline CDR1 and CDR2: SNHLY and FYNNEI.

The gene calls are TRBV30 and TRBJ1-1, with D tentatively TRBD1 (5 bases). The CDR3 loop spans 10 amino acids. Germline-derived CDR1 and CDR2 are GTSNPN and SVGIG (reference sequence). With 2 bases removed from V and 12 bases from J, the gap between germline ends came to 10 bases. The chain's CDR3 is CAWSLTETFF. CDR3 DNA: TGTGCCTGGAGTCTGACAGAGACTTTCTTT.

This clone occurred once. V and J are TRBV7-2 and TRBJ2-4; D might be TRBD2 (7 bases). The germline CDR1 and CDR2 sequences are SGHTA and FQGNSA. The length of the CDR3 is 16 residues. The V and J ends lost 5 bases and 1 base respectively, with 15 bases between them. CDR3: CASSQRGGIAKNIQYF. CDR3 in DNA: TGTGCCAGCAGCCAAAGGGGGGGGATCGCCAAAAACATTCAGTACTTC.

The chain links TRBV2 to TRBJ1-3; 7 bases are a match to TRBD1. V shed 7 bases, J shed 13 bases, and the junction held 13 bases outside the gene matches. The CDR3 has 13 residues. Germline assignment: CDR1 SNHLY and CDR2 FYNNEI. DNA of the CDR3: TGTGCCAGCACCCTAGGGGGCGGACGGGAGATATATTTT. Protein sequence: CASTLGGGREIYF.

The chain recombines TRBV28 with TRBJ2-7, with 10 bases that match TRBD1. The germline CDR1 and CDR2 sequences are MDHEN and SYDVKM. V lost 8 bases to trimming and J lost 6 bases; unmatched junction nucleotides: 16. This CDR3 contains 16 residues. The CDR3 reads CASGGTGVSIGTEQYV. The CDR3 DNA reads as TGTGCCAGCGGGGGGACAGGGGTTTCGATAGGCACCGAGCAGTACGTC.

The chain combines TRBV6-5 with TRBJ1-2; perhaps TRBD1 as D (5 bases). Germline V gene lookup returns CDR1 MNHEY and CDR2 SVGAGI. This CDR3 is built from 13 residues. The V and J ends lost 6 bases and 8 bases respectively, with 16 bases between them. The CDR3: CASRRQGERGYTF. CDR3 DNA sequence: TGTGCCAGCAGGCGGCAGGGTGAACGCGGCTACACCTTC.

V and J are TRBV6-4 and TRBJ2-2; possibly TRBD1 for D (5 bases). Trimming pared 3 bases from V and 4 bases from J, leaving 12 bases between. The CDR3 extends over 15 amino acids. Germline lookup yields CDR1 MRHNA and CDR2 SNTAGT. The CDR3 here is CASSEVSGSTGELFF. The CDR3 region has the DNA TGTGCCAGCAGTGAGGTCTCAGGGTCCACCGGGGAGCTGTTTTTT.

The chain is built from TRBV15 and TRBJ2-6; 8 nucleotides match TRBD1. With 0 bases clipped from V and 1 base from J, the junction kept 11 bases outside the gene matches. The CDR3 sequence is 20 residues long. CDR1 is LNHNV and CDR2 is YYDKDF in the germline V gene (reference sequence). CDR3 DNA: TGTGCCACCAGCAGAGATTCCCCCGCCGGACAGGGTTCTGGGGCCAACGTCCTGACTTTC. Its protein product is CATSRDSPAGQGSGANVLTF.

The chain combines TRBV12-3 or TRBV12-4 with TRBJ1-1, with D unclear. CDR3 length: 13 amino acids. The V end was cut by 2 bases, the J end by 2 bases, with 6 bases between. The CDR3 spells CASSLLRNTEAFF. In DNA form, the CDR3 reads TGTGCCAGCAGTTTACTCAGAAACACTGAAGCTTTCTTT.

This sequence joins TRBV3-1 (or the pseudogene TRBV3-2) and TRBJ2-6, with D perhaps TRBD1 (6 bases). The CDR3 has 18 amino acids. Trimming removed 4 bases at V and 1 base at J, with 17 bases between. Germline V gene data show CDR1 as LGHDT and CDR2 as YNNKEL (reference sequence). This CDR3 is CASSRGQGKQSGANVLTF. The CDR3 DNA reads TGTGCCAGCAGCCGGGGACAAGGAAAACAATCTGGGGCCAACGTCCTGACTTTC.

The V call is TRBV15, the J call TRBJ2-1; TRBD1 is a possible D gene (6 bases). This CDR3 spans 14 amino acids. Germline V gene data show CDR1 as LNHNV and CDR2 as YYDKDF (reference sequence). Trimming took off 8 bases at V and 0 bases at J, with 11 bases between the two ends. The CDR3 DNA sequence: TGTGCCACCGCGGACAGCAACTCCTACAATGAGCAGTTCTTC. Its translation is CATADSNSYNEQFF.

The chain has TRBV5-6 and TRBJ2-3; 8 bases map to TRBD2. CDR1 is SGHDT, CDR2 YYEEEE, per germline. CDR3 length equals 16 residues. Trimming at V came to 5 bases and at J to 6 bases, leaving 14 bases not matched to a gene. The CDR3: CASSRGGTSSFDTQYF. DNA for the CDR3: TGTGCCAGCAGTCGTGGTGGGACTAGTTCCTTTGATACGCAGTATTTT.

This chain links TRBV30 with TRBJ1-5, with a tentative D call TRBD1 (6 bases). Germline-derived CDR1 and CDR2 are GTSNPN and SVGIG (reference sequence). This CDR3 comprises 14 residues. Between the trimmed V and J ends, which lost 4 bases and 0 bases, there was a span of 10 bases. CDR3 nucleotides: TGTGCCTGGAAAATAGGGGGTAGCAATCAGCCCCAGCATTTT. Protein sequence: CAWKIGGSNQPQHF.

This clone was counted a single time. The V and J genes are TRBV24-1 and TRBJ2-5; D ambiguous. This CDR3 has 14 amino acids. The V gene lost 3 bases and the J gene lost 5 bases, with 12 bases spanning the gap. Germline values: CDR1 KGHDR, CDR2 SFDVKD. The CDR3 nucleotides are TGTGCCACCAGTGATCGGAAGATGTTCGAGACCCAGTACTTC. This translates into CATSDRKMFETQYF.

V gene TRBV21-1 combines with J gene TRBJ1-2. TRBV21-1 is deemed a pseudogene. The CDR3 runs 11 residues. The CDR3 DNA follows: TGTGCCAGCAGCCGCCGGGCTGGGGGCACCTTC. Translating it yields CASSRRAGGTF.

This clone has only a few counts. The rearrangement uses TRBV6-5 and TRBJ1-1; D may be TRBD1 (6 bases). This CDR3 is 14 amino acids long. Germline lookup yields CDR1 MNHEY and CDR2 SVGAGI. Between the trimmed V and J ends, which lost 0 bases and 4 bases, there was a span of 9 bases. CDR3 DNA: TGTGCCAGCAGTTACTCTTCAGGGGTCACTGAAGCTTTCTTT. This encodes CASSYSSGVTEAFF.

CDR3 DNA: TGTGCCAGCTCCCTAACCCAGGGGGGGAGCAATGAGCAGTTCTTC. Translation: CASSLTQGGSNEQFF. The chain joins TRBV18 to TRBJ2-1; D may be TRBD1 or TRBD2 (7 bases each). Germline values: CDR1 KGHSH, CDR2 LQKENI. There are 15 residues in the CDR3. Trimming took off 6 bases at V and 6 bases at J, with 18 bases between the two ends.

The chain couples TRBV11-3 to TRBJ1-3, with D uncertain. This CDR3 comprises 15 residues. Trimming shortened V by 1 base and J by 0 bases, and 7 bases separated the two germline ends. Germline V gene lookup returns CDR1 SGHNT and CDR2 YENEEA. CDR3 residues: CASSLGGNSGNTIYF. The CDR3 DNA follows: TGTGCCAGCAGCTTAGGCGGGAACTCTGGAAACACCATATATTTT. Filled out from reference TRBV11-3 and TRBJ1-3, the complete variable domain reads EAGVVQSPRYKIIEKKQPVAFWCNPISGHNTLYWYLQNLGQGPELLIRYENEEAVDDSQLPKDRFSAERLKGVDSTLKIQPAELGDSAVYLCASSLGGNSGNTIYFGEGSWLTVV.

CDR3 in DNA: TGTGCCAGCAGCAAAGGGACAGGAGACTATGGCTACACCTTC. Encoded protein: CASSKGTGDYGYTF. This chain links TRBV5-4 with TRBJ1-2; 8 bases are a match to TRBD1. The V gene end was trimmed by 4 bases and the J gene end by 3 bases; junction bases not matched to a gene: 5. This CDR3 contains 14 residues. Per the germline V gene, CDR1 is SGHNT and CDR2 is YYREEE (reference sequence).

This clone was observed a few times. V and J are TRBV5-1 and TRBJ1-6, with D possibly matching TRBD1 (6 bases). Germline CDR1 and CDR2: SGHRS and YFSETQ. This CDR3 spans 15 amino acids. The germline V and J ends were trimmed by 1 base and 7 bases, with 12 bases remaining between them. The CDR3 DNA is TGCGCCAGCAGCTTGACCGGGGGCTCAAATTCACCCCTCCACTTT. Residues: CASSLTGGSNSPLHF.

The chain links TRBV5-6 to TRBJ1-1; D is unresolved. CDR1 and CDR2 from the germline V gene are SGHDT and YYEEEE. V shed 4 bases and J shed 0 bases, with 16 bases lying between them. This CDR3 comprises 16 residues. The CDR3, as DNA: TGTGCCAGCAGCCTCAAGTCCTCTTATCTGAACACTGAAGCTTTCTTT. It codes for CASSLKSSYLNTEAFF.

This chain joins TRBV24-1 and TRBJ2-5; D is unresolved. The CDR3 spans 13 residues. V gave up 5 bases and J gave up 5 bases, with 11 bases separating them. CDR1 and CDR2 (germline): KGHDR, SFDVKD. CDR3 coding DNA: TGTGCCACCAGTGGCTCTTCCGAGGAGACCCAGTACTTC. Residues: CATSGSSEETQYF.

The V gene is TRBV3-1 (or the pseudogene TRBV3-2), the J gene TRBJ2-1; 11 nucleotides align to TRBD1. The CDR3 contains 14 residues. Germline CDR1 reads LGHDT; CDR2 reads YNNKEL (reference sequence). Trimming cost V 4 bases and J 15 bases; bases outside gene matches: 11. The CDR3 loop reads CASSLSGGQGARFF. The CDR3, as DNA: TGTGCCAGCAGCCTCTCTGGAGGACAGGGGGCTAGGTTCTTC.